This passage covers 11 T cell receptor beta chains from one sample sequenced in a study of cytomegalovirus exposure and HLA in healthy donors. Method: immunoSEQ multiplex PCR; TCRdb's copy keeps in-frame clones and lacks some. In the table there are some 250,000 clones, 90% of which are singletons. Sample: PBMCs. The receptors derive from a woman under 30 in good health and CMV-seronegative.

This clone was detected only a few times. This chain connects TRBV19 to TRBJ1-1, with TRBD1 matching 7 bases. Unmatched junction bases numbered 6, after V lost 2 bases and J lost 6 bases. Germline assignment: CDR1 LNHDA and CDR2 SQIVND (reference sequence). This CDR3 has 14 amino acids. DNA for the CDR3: TGTGCCAGTAGTATATATCACACAGGGGCTGAAGCTTTCTTT. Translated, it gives CASSIYHTGAEAFF.

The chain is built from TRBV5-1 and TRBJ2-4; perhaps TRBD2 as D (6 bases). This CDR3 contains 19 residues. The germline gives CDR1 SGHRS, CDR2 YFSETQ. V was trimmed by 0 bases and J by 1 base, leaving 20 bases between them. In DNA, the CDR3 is TGCGCCAGCAGCTTGGCCGGGCAGGGAGGAGTCGGGGCCAAAAACATTCAGTACTTC. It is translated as CASSLAGQGGVGAKNIQYF.

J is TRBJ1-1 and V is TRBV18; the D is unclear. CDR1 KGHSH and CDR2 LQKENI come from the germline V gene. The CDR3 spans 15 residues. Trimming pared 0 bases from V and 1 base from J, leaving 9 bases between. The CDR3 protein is CASSPPNPENTEAFF. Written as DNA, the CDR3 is TGTGCCAGCTCACCACCGAATCCAGAGAACACTGAAGCTTTCTTT.

CDR3 loop: CASSRGTSGGNEQFF. In DNA form, the CDR3 reads TGTGCCAGCAGTAGAGGGACTAGCGGGGGGAATGAGCAGTTCTTC. The chain links TRBV2 to TRBJ2-1, with 15 bases identical to TRBD2. The length of the CDR3 is 15 residues. Trimming at V came to 5 bases and at J to 7 bases, leaving 3 bases not matched to a gene. Germline CDR1 and CDR2: SNHLY and FYNNEI.

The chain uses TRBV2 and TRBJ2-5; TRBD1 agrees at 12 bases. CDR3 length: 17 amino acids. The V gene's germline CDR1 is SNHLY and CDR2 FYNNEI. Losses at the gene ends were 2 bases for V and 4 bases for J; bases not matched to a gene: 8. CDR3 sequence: CASSESGGQGARETQYF. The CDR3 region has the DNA TGTGCCAGCAGTGAATCGGGGGGACAGGGGGCCAGAGAGACCCAGTACTTC.

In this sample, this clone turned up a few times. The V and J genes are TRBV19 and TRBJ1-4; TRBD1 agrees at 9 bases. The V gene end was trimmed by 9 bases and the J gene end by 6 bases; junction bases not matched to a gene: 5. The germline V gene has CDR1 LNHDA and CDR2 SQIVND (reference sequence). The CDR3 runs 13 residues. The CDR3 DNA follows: TGTGCCAGCCGGACAGGGGTCGATGAAAAACTGTTTTTT. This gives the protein CASRTGVDEKLFF.

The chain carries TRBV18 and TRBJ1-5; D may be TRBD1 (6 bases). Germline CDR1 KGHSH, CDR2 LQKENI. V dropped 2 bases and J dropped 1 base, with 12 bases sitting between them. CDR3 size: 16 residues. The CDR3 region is CASSPEGRGSNQPQHF. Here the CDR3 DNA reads TGTGCCAGCTCACCAGAGGGCAGGGGCAGCAATCAGCCCCAGCATTTT.

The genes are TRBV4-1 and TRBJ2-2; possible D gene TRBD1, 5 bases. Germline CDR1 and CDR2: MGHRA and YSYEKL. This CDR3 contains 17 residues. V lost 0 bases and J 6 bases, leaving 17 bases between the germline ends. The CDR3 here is CASSQDRALGRAGELFF. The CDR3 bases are TGCGCCAGCAGCCAAGATAGGGCTCTGGGGCGCGCCGGGGAGCTGTTTTTT.

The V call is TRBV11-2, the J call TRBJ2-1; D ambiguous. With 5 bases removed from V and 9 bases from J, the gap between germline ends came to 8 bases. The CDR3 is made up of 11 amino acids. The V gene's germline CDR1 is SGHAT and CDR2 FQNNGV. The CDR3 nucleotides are TGTGCCAGCAGCCCCCTCTTTGAGCAGTTCTTC. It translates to CASSPLFEQFF.

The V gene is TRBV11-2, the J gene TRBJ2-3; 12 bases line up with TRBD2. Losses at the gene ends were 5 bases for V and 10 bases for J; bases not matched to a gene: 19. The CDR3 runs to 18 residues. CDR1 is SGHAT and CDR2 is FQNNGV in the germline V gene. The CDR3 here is CASSHYQGLAGLIKAQYF. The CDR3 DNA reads TGTGCCAGCAGCCACTATCAAGGACTAGCGGGGTTAATTAAGGCGCAGTATTTT.

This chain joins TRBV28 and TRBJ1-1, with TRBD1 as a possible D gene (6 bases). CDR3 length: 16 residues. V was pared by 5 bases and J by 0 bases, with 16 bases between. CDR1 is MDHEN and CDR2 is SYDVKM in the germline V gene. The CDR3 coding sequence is TGTGCCAGCAGTCAAACCCTAGGACAGATGAACACTGAAGCTTTCTTT. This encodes CASSQTLGQMNTEAFF.